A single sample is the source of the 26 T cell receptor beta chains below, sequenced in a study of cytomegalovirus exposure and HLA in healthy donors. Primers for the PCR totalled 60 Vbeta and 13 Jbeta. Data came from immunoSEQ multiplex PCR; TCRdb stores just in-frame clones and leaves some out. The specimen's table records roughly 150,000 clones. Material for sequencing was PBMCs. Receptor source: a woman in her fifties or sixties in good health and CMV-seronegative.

The CDR3 nucleotides are TGTGCCAGTAGTGTGACAGGGAATAATCAGCCCCAGCATTTT. Translated, it gives CASSVTGNNQPQHF. The chain has TRBV19 and TRBJ1-5, with 7 bases aligning to TRBD1. Germline loops: CDR1 LNHDA, CDR2 SQIVND (reference sequence). J was trimmed by 4 bases and V by 5 bases; bases with no gene match: 5. This CDR3 spans 14 amino acids.

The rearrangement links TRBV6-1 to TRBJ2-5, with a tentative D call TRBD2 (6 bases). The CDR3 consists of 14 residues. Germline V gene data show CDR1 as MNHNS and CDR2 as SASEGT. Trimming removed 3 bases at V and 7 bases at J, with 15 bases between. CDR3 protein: CASSDRLVLGTQYF. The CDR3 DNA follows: TGTGCCAGCAGTGACCGACTAGTTCTGGGGACCCAGTACTTC.

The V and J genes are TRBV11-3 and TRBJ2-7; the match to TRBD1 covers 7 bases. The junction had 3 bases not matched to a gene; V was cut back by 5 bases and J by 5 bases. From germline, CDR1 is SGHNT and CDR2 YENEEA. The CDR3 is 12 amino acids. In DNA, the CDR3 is TGTGCCAGCAGCCGGGGACAGAACGAGCAGTACTTC. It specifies CASSRGQNEQYF.

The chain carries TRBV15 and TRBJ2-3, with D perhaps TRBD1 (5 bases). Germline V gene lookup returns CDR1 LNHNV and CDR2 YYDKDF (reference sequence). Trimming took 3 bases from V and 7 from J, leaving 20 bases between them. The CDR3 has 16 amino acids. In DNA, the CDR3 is TGTGCCACCAGCAGCCCAACGGCCGGAGCAGGGAATACGCAGTATTTT. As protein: CATSSPTAGAGNTQYF.

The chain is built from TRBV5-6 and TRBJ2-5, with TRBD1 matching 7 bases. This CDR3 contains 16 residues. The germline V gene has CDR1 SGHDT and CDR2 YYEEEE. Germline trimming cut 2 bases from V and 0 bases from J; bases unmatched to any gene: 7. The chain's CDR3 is CASSFNRGLNQETQYF. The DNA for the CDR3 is TGTGCCAGCAGCTTTAACAGGGGATTAAACCAAGAGACCCAGTACTTC.

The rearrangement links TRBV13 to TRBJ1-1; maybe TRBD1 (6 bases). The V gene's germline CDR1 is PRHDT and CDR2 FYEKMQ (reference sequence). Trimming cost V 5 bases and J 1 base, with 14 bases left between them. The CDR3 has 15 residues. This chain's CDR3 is CASSPPGQSNTEAFF. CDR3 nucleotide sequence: TGTGCCAGCAGCCCGCCCGGACAGTCGAACACTGAAGCTTTCTTT.

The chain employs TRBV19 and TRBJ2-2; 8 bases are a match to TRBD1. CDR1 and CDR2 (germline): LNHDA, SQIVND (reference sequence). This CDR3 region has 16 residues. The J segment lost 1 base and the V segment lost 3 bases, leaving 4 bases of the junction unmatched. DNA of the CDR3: TGTGCCAGTAGTATCCACGGACAGGGGAACACCGGGGAGCTGTTTTTT. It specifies CASSIHGQGNTGELFF.

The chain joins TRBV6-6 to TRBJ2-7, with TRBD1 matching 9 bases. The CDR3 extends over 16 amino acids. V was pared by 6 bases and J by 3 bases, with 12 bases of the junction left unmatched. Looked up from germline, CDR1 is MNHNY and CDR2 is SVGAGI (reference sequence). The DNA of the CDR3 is TGTGCCAGCAGGTCCCAACCGGGACAGGGTAACTACGAGCAGTACTTC. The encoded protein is CASRSQPGQGNYEQYF.

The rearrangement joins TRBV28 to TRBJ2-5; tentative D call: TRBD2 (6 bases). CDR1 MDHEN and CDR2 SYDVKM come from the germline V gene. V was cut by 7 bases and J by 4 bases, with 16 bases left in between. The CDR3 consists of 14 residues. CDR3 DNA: TGTGCCAGCATCCCGGCGGGGCACGGAGAGACCCAGTACTTC. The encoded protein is CASIPAGHGETQYF.

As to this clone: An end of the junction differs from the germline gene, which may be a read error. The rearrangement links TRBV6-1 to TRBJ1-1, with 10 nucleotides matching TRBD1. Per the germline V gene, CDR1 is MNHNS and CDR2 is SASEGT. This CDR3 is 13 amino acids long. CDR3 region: CANSVGQGFGAFF. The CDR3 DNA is TGTGCCAACAGTGTGGGACAGGGGTTCGGAGCTTTCTTT.

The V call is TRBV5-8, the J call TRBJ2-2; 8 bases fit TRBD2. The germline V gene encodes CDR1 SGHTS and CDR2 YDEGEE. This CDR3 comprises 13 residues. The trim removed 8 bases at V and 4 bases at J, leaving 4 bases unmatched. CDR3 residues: CARTAGVTGELFF. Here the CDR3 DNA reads TGTGCCAGGACAGCGGGAGTCACCGGGGAGCTGTTTTTT.

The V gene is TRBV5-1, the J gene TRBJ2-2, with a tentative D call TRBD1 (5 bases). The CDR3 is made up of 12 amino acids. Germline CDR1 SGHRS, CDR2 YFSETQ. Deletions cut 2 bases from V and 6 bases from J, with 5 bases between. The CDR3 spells CASSLGAGELFF. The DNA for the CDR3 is TGCGCCAGCAGCTTAGGGGCCGGGGAGCTGTTTTTT.

CDR3 bases: TGCGCCAGCAGCTTTTCCCTCAGGGAGGGTGATGAAAAACTGTTTTTT. Translated: CASSFSLREGDEKLFF. The chain is built from TRBV5-1 and TRBJ1-4; a possible D gene is TRBD1 (5 bases). V lost 2 bases and J 6 bases, leaving 17 bases between the germline ends. The CDR3 consists of 16 residues. CDR1 is SGHRS and CDR2 is YFSETQ in the germline V gene.

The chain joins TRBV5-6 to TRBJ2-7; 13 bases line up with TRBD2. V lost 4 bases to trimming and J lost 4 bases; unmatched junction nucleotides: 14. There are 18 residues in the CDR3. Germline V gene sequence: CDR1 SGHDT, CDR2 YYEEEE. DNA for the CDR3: TGTGCCAGCAGCCGTGGGCCGAGGACTAGCGGGAGTACGTACGAGCAGTACTTC. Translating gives CASSRGPRTSGSTYEQYF.

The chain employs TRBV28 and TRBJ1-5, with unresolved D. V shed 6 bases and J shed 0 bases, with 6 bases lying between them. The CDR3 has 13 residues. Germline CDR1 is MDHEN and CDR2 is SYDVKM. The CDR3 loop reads CASRVYSNQPQHF. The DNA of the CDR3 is TGTGCCAGCAGGGTCTATAGCAATCAGCCCCAGCATTTT. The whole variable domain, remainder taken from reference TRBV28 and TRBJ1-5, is DVKVTQSSRYLVKRTGEKVFLECVQDMDHENMFWYRQDPGLGLRLIYFSYDVKMKEKGDIPEGYSVSREKKERFSLILESASTNQTSMYLCASRVYSNQPQHFGDGTRLSIL.

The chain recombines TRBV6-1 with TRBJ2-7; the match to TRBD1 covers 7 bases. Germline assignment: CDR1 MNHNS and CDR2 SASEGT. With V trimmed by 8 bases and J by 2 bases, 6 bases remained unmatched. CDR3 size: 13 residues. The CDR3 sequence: CASLRDSAYEQYF. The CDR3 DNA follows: TGTGCCAGCCTCCGGGACAGCGCCTACGAGCAGTACTTC.

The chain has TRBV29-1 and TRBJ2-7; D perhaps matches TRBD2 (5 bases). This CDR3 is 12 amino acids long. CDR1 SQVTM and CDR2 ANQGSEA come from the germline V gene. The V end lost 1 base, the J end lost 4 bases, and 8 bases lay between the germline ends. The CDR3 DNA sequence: TGCAGCGTTGAAGTCTCGGGATACGAGCAGTACTTC. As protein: CSVEVSGYEQYF.

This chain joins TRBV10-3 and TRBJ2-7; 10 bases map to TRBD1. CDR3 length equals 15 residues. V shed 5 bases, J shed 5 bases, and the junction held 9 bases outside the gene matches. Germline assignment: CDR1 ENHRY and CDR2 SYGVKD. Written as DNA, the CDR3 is TGTGCCATCAGTAAGAAGACAGGGGGCATCGACGAGCAGTACTTC. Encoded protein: CAISKKTGGIDEQYF.

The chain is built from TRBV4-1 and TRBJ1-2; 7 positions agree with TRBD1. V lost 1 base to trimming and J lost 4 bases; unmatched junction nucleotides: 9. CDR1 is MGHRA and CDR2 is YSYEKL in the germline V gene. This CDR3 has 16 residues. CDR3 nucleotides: TGCGCCAGCAGCCAAGTTGGGACAGAGAGGGGCTATGGCTACACCTTC. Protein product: CASSQVGTERGYGYTF.

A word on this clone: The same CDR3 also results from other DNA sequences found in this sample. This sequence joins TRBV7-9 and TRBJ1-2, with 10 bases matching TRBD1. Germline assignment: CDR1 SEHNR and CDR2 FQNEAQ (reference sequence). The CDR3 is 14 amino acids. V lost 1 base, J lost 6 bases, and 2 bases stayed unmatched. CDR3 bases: TGTGCCAGCAGCTTAGGACAGGGGGCTAATGGCTACACCTTC. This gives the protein CASSLGQGANGYTF.

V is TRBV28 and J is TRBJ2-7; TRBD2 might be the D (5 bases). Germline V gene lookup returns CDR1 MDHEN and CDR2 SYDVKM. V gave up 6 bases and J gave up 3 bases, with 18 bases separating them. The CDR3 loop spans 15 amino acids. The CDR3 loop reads CASSSADGAVYEQYF. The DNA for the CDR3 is TGTGCCAGCAGCTCGGCTGACGGAGCGGTCTACGAGCAGTACTTC. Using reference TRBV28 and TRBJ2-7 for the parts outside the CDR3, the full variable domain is DVKVTQSSRYLVKRTGEKVFLECVQDMDHENMFWYRQDPGLGLRLIYFSYDVKMKEKGDIPEGYSVSREKKERFSLILESASTNQTSMYLCASSSADGAVYEQYFGPGTRLTVT.

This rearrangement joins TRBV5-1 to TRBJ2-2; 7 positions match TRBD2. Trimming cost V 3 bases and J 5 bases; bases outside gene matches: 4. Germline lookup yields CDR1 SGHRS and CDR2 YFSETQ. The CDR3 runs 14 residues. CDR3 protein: CASSWDGRTGELFF. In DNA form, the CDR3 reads TGCGCCAGCAGCTGGGACGGGAGGACCGGGGAGCTGTTTTTT. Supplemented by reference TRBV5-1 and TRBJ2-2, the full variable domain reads KAGVTQTPRYLIKTRGQQVTLSCSPISGHRSVSWYQQTPGQGLQFLFEYFSETQRNKGNFPGRFSGRQFSNSRSEMNVSTLELGDSALYLCASSWDGRTGELFFGEGSRLTVL.

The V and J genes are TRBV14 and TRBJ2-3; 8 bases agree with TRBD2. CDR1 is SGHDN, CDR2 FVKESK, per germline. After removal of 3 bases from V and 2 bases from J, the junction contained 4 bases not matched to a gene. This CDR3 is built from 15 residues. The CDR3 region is CASSHMTSATDTQYF. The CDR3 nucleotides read TGTGCCAGCAGCCATATGACTAGCGCCACAGATACGCAGTATTTT. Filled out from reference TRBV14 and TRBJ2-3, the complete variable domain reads EAGVTQFPSHSVIEKGQTVTLRCDPISGHDNLYWYRRVMGKEIKFLLHFVKESKQDESGMPNNRFLAERTGGTYSTLKVQPAELEDSGVYFCASSHMTSATDTQYFGPGTRLTVL.

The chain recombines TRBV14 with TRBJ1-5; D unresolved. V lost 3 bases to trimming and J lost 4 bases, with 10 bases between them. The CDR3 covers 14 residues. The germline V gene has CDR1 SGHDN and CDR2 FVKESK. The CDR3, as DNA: TGTGCCAGCAGCCAGGGTCCGACTAATCAGCCCCAGCATTTT. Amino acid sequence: CASSQGPTNQPQHF.

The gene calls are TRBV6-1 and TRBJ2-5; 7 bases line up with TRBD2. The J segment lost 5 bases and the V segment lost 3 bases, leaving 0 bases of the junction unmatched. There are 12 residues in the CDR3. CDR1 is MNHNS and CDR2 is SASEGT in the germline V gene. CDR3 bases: TGTGCCAGCAGTGAGGGGGGGGAGACCCAGTACTTC. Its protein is CASSEGGETQYF.

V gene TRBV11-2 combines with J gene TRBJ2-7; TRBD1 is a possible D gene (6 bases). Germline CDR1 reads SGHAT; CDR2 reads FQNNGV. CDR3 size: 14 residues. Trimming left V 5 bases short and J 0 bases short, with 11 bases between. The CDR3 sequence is CASSGRDTSYEQYF. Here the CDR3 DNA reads TGTGCCAGCAGCGGCCGGGACACCTCCTACGAGCAGTACTTC.